These T cell receptor beta chains were read from a single sample in a study of cytomegalovirus exposure and HLA in healthy donors. Only in-frame clones appear in the TCRdb table, and some are missing; sequencing was by immunoSEQ multiplex PCR. The sample records 100,000 to 150,000 clones, about 77% being singletons. Sequencing was carried out using PBMCs. The receptors were sampled from a woman in her forties in good health and CMV-seronegative. The CDR3 runs from the conserved cysteine through the conserved F or W. Fields, in order: D gene, clone size, J gene, V gene, CDR3 protein, CDR3 DNA. D genes are given only for firm matches. Clone size appears in some rows only: once, few, many, or a class for an expanded clone.

d_call: TRBD1
clone_size: .
j_call: TRBJ1-2
v_call: TRBV6-5
cdr3_aa: CASSYLTRTGSYGYTF
cdr3_nt: TGTGCCAGCAGTTACCTCACCCGGACAGGGAGCTATGGCTACACCTTC

d_call: TRBD2
clone_size: .
j_call: TRBJ2-7
v_call: TRBV4-3
cdr3_aa: CASRIGTGGSYEQYF
cdr3_nt: TGCGCCAGCAGGATCGGGACGGGGGGATCCTACGAGCAGTACTTC

d_call: .
clone_size: .
j_call: TRBJ2-2
v_call: TRBV10-3
cdr3_aa: CAISEAGASSTGELFF
cdr3_nt: TGTGCCATCAGTGAGGCAGGGGCCTCCTCCACCGGGGAGCTGTTTTTT

d_call: TRBD1
clone_size: .
j_call: TRBJ2-7
v_call: TRBV27
cdr3_aa: CASSLPGQGHEQYF
cdr3_nt: TGTGCCAGCAGTCTCCCGGGACAGGGCCACGAGCAGTACTTC

d_call: TRBD2
clone_size: .
j_call: TRBJ2-5
v_call: TRBV6-1
cdr3_aa: CASSEPSPGGNQETQYF
cdr3_nt: TGTGCCAGCAGTGAACCATCCCCGGGGGGGAACCAAGAGACCCAGTACTTC

d_call: .
clone_size: .
j_call: TRBJ2-6
v_call: TRBV11-2
cdr3_aa: CASSLNRDHSGANVLTF
cdr3_nt: TGTGCCAGCAGCTTAAACAGGGACCACTCTGGGGCCAACGTCCTGACTTTC

d_call: TRBD1
clone_size: few
j_call: TRBJ2-7
v_call: TRBV27
cdr3_aa: CASRETGALYEQYF
cdr3_nt: TGTGCCAGCCGTGAGACAGGGGCCCTCTACGAGCAGTACTTC

d_call: .
clone_size: .
j_call: TRBJ1-1
v_call: TRBV6-5
cdr3_aa: CASRAPRGLNVAFF
cdr3_nt: TGTGCCAGCAGGGCCCCGCGCGGATTGAATGTGGCTTTCTTT

d_call: TRBD1
clone_size: .
j_call: TRBJ1-2
v_call: TRBV6-5
cdr3_aa: CASTFRDSTNYGYTF
cdr3_nt: TGTGCCAGCACCTTCAGGGACAGCACTAACTATGGCTACACCTTC

d_call: .
clone_size: .
j_call: TRBJ2-7
v_call: TRBV4-1
cdr3_aa: CASSRTGFGEQYF
cdr3_nt: TGCGCCAGCAGCCGAACAGGGTTCGGCGAGCAGTACTTC

d_call: TRBD1
clone_size: .
j_call: TRBJ2-7
v_call: TRBV6-5
cdr3_aa: CASSYSGTGSYEQYF
cdr3_nt: TGTGCCAGCAGTTACTCGGGGACAGGGTCCTACGAGCAGTACTTC

d_call: .
clone_size: .
j_call: TRBJ2-7
v_call: TRBV11-2
cdr3_aa: CASTTYSGFYEQYF
cdr3_nt: TGTGCCAGCACCACTTACTCAGGGTTCTACGAGCAGTACTTC

d_call: .
clone_size: .
j_call: TRBJ1-2
v_call: TRBV27
cdr3_aa: CASSSGTPHVSYGYTF
cdr3_nt: TGTGCCAGCAGTTCCGGGACACCTCATGTCAGCTATGGCTACACCTTC

d_call: .
clone_size: .
j_call: TRBJ2-5
v_call: TRBV2
cdr3_aa: CASSPREQETQYF
cdr3_nt: TGTGCCAGCAGCCCCCGGGAACAAGAGACCCAGTACTTC

d_call: .
clone_size: .
j_call: TRBJ1-1
v_call: TRBV11-2
cdr3_aa: CASSFSADTEAFF
cdr3_nt: TGTGCCAGCAGCTTTTCCGCGGACACTGAAGCTTTCTTT

d_call: TRBD1
clone_size: .
j_call: TRBJ2-7
v_call: TRBV5-1
cdr3_aa: CASSSLDRGLNEQYF
cdr3_nt: TGCGCCAGCAGCTCTCTGGACAGGGGGCTCAACGAGCAGTACTTC

d_call: TRBD1
clone_size: few
j_call: TRBJ2-3
v_call: TRBV6-1
cdr3_aa: CASSGLRDRGRTDTQYF
cdr3_nt: TGTGCCAGCAGTGGACTCCGGGACAGGGGGCGGACAGATACGCAGTATTTT

d_call: .
clone_size: .
j_call: TRBJ1-6
v_call: TRBV10-3
cdr3_aa: CAISDSRADNSPLHF
cdr3_nt: TGTGCCATCAGTGATTCCAGGGCAGATAATTCACCCCTCCACTTT

d_call: .
clone_size: .
j_call: TRBJ2-7
v_call: TRBV7-9
cdr3_aa: CASSPRQGLLNEQYF
cdr3_nt: TGTGCCAGCAGCCCCAGACAGGGACTCCTAAACGAGCAGTACTTC

d_call: .
clone_size: .
j_call: TRBJ1-4
v_call: TRBV4-2
cdr3_aa: CASSQALVFTATNEKLFF
cdr3_nt: TGTGCCAGCAGCCAAGCATTGGTATTCACTGCAACTAATGAAAAACTGTTTTTT

d_call: TRBD1
clone_size: few
j_call: TRBJ1-1
v_call: TRBV15
cdr3_aa: CATSRAGTAGPNTEAFF
cdr3_nt: TGTGCCACCAGCAGAGCTGGGACAGCCGGACCGAACACTGAAGCTTTCTTT

d_call: TRBD1
clone_size: .
j_call: TRBJ1-5
v_call: TRBV10-3
cdr3_aa: CAIREDRGNQPQHF
cdr3_nt: TGTGCCATCAGGGAAGACAGGGGCAATCAGCCCCAGCATTTT